Shown below are 6 T cell receptor beta chains from a single sample sequenced in a study of blood T cell repertoires in COVID-19. Produced via immunoSEQ multiplex PCR; TCRdb's table is partial and in-frame only. The sample includes fewer than 110,000 clones, over 65% of them seen just once. The sequencing input was peripheral blood. These receptors were collected from a human donor in a cohort sampled during active COVID-19.

This chain links TRBV19 with TRBJ1-6, with TRBD1 matching 7 bases. Germline CDR1 LNHDA, CDR2 SQIVND (reference sequence). The V segment lost 10 bases and the J segment 7 bases; nucleotides outside the gene matches: 13. This CDR3 is built from 15 residues. CDR3 sequence (DNA): TGTGCCACTTCGACAGGGACGAGCCCGAATTCACCCCTCCACTTT. It specifies CATSTGTSPNSPLHF.

The chain carries TRBV6-5 and TRBJ2-2; 7 bases match TRBD1. Germline V gene sequence: CDR1 MNHEY, CDR2 SVGAGI. The CDR3 sequence is 15 residues long. J lost 3 bases, V lost 8 bases, and 9 bases had no gene match. The CDR3 region has the DNA TGTGCCAGCCAGAGGACAGGAACTCACACCGGGGAGCTGTTTTTT. It codes for CASQRTGTHTGELFF.

The rearrangement links TRBV7-8 to TRBJ2-7; 7 bases are a match to TRBD2. CDR3 size: 16 residues. With 4 bases clipped from V and 6 bases from J, the junction kept 15 bases outside the gene matches. Germline V lookup: CDR1 SGHVS, CDR2 FQNEAQ. CDR3 coding DNA: TGTGCCAGCAGCTCCCCCGTCTTAGCGGGTTTGAGCGAGCAGTACTTC. Translating gives CASSSPVLAGLSEQYF.

V and J are TRBV24-1 and TRBJ2-2; no clear D gene. CDR3 length equals 12 residues. Trimming removed 5 bases from V and 5 bases from J, with 5 bases in between. The germline gives CDR1 KGHDR, CDR2 SFDVKD. CDR3 in amino acids: CATSAITGELFF. The CDR3 DNA is TGTGCCACCAGTGCCATTACCGGGGAGCTGTTTTTT.

The V and J genes are TRBV19 and TRBJ2-5; no clear D gene. Per the germline V gene, CDR1 is LNHDA and CDR2 is SQIVND (reference sequence). Between the trimmed V and J ends, which lost 4 bases and 7 bases, there was a span of 10 bases. This CDR3 is 12 amino acids long. CDR3 in DNA: TGTGCCAGTAGTACCGACCCGGGGACCCAGTACTTC. Its protein product is CASSTDPGTQYF.

The CDR3 reads CSVRRTSGEQYF. CDR3 DNA sequence: TGCAGCGTTCGGAGGACTAGCGGCGAGCAGTACTTC. V and J are TRBV29-1 and TRBJ2-7; the match to TRBD2 covers 10 bases. Germline CDR1 and CDR2: SQVTM and ANQGSEA. J lost 6 bases, V lost 5 bases, and 4 bases had no gene match. The CDR3 runs 12 residues.